The next 24 T cell receptor beta chains were all read from a single sample in a study of cytomegalovirus exposure and HLA in healthy donors. A multiplex PCR was run with 60 Vbeta primers and 13 Jbeta primers. Only in-frame clones appear in the TCRdb table, and some are missing; sequencing was by immunoSEQ multiplex PCR. The repertoire table contains 150,000 to 200,000 clones. The sequenced sample was PBMCs. These receptors all stem from a man between 25 and 39 years old in good health and CMV-seronegative.

This chain connects TRBV19 to TRBJ1-2, with D possibly TRBD1 on 6 matching bases. From germline, CDR1 is LNHDA and CDR2 SQIVND (reference sequence). V lost 5 bases, J lost 4 bases, and 20 bases lay in between. This CDR3 is 16 amino acids long. The chain's CDR3 is CASSSVQGDFRYGYTF. For the CDR3, the DNA is TGTGCCAGTAGTTCAGTACAGGGAGATTTCCGCTATGGCTACACCTTC.

The gene calls are TRBV4-3 and TRBJ1-1, with D possibly matching TRBD1 (5 bases). CDR1 LGHNA and CDR2 YSLEER come from the germline V gene. V was clipped by 8 bases and J by 5 bases, with 12 bases between them. The CDR3 loop spans 12 amino acids. The CDR3 loop reads CASRGTDTEAFF. CDR3 nucleotide sequence: TGCGCCAGCCGGGGGACGGATACTGAAGCTTTCTTT.

The chain employs TRBV27 and TRBJ1-2; D remains ambiguous. The length of the CDR3 is 13 residues. Germline assignment: CDR1 MNHEY and CDR2 SMNVEV (reference sequence). Trimming took off 3 bases at V and 2 bases at J, with 7 bases between the two ends. This chain's CDR3 is CASSLSRNYGYTF. The CDR3, as DNA: TGTGCCAGCAGTTTGTCCAGGAACTATGGCTACACCTTC.

The chain employs TRBV28 and TRBJ2-3; TRBD1 matches 7 bases. The length of the CDR3 is 14 residues. The V gene's germline CDR1 is MDHEN and CDR2 SYDVKM. The V and J ends lost 7 bases and 8 bases, in that order; junction bases with no gene match: 12. The CDR3 coding sequence is TGTGCCAGCACTCGGGACAGTTTGATAGTTACGCAGTATTTT. Its protein product is CASTRDSLIVTQYF.

This chain joins TRBV7-8 and TRBJ2-5; D gene ambiguous. The length of the CDR3 is 14 residues. CDR1 is SGHVS and CDR2 is FQNEAQ in the germline V gene. V lost 7 bases and J 1 base, leaving 13 bases between the germline ends. CDR3 bases: TGTGCCAGCACTCTCGGAGTTATCCAAGAGACCCAGTACTTC. Translating it yields CASTLGVIQETQYF.

Points on this clone: At the DNA level, this CDR3 is encoded by other sequences in the same sample as well. The rearrangement joins TRBV5-1 to TRBJ2-5; 15 nucleotides line up with TRBD2. CDR1 SGHRS and CDR2 YFSETQ come from the germline V gene. Trimming at V came to 0 bases and at J to 4 bases, leaving 7 bases not matched to a gene. This CDR3 spans 18 amino acids. The CDR3 sequence: CASSLGPGLAGGVETQYF. The CDR3 DNA reads TGCGCCAGCAGCTTGGGACCTGGACTAGCGGGAGGGGTAGAGACCCAGTACTTC.

The chain is built from TRBV7-2 and TRBJ2-3; 7 nucleotides align to TRBD2. The trim removed 4 bases at V and 0 bases at J, leaving 4 bases unmatched. Germline values: CDR1 SGHTA, CDR2 FQGNSA. The CDR3 has 15 amino acids. The CDR3 protein is CASSYKAGSTDTQYF. The CDR3 nucleotides are TGTGCCAGCAGCTACAAAGCGGGAAGCACAGATACGCAGTATTTT.

V gene TRBV7-9 combines with J gene TRBJ1-2; a weak D match, TRBD1 (5 bases). The V gene's germline CDR1 is SEHNR and CDR2 FQNEAQ (reference sequence). The CDR3 covers 14 residues. V was clipped by 5 bases and J by 13 bases, with 23 bases between them. CDR3 DNA sequence: TGTGCCAGCAGCCCTGGGGGAGGGGCAAGGCGTTGCACCTTC. Its translation: CASSPGGGARRCTF. The whole variable domain, filled in from reference TRBV7-9 and TRBJ1-2, reads DTGVSQNPRHKITKRGQNVTFRCDPISEHNRLYWYRQTLGQGPEFLTYFQNEAQLEKSRLLSDRFSAERPKGSFSTLEIQRTEQGDSAMYLCASSPGGGARRCTFGSGTRLTVV.

V and J are TRBV28 and TRBJ2-1; D is possibly TRBD1 (6 bases). Germline V CDR1 and CDR2: MDHEN, SYDVKM. The V and J ends lost 5 bases and 8 bases respectively, with 22 bases between them. This CDR3 region has 16 residues. CDR3 protein: CASSLADSLWVHEQFF. The CDR3 nucleotides are TGTGCCAGCAGTCTGGCGGACAGCCTATGGGTCCATGAGCAGTTCTTC.

The chain joins TRBV18 to TRBJ2-7, with D maybe TRBD2 (5 bases). Trimming cost V 2 bases and J 0 bases, with 20 bases left between them. There are 18 residues in the CDR3. The germline gives CDR1 KGHSH, CDR2 LQKENI. This chain's CDR3 is CASSPTGSHQEDSYEQYF. In DNA, the CDR3 is TGTGCCAGCTCACCAACCGGGTCCCACCAGGAGGACTCCTACGAGCAGTACTTC.

The gene calls are TRBV19 and TRBJ1-5; a weak D match, TRBD1 (6 bases). The V gene lost 1 base and the J gene lost 3 bases, with 10 bases spanning the gap. This CDR3 is 15 amino acids long. The germline CDR1 and CDR2 sequences are LNHDA and SQIVND (reference sequence). The CDR3 protein is CASSIGGQLNQPQHF. For the CDR3, the DNA is TGTGCCAGTAGTATAGGGGGACAACTCAATCAGCCCCAGCATTTT.

V is TRBV30 and J is TRBJ2-5, with D unresolved. Germline V gene lookup returns CDR1 GTSNPN and CDR2 SVGIG (reference sequence). The CDR3 contains 10 residues. V was clipped by 2 bases and J by 4 bases, with 2 bases between them. The CDR3 protein is CAWSLETQYF. CDR3 in DNA: TGTGCCTGGAGTCTAGAGACCCAGTACTTC. Variable domain in full (rest from reference TRBV30 and TRBJ2-5): SQTIHQWPATLVQPVGSPLSLECTVEGTSNPNLYWYRQAAGRGLQLLFYSVGIGQISSEVPQNLSASRPQDRQFILSSKKLLLSDSGFYLCAWSLETQYFGPGTRLLVL.

The CDR3 loop reads CASSDRGIGDYGYTF. CDR3 nucleotides: TGCGCCAGCAGTGACAGGGGTATCGGCGACTATGGCTACACCTTC. The chain links TRBV10-2 to TRBJ1-2; possibly TRBD1 for D (6 bases). V was cut by 3 bases and J by 3 bases, with 14 bases left in between. Germline CDR1 and CDR2: WSHSY and SAAADI. This CDR3 has 15 residues.

The V and J genes are TRBV11-2 and TRBJ2-7, with TRBD2 identical over 10 bases. From germline, CDR1 is SGHAT and CDR2 FQNNGV. The CDR3 covers 15 residues. The V gene end was trimmed by 3 bases and the J gene end by 6 bases; junction bases not matched to a gene: 8. CDR3 DNA sequence: TGTGCCAGCAGCTTGACTAGCGGGCCGGCTCGCGAGCAGTACTTC. This codes for CASSLTSGPAREQYF.

In DNA, the CDR3 is TGTGCCTGGAGAAAACAGGGTCCAGCTAATGAAAAACTGTTTTTT. Translated, it gives CAWRKQGPANEKLFF. The chain employs TRBV30 and TRBJ1-4; tentatively, D is TRBD1 (6 bases). Trimming stripped 3 bases from V and 3 bases from J, with 14 bases between. The CDR3 totals 15 residues. Germline V gives CDR1 GTSNPN, CDR2 SVGIG (reference sequence).

The V and J genes are TRBV6-1 and TRBJ1-1; D remains unclear. The germline CDR1 and CDR2 sequences are MNHNS and SASEGT. Trimming removed 9 bases at V and 0 bases at J, with 17 bases between. The CDR3 is 15 residues long. The CDR3 here is CASAGVPQMNTEAFF. In DNA, the CDR3 is TGTGCCAGTGCGGGAGTCCCACAGATGAACACTGAAGCTTTCTTT.

This sequence joins TRBV18 and TRBJ2-3; D unresolved. The germline V gene encodes CDR1 KGHSH and CDR2 LQKENI. V was trimmed by 7 bases and J by 4 bases, leaving 9 bases between them. This CDR3 region has 12 residues. The CDR3 DNA reads as TGTGCCAGCTGCGGTGAAGCAGATACGCAGTATTTT. Protein: CASCGEADTQYF. The full variable domain, rest sourced from reference TRBV18 and TRBJ2-3, is NAGVMQNPRHLVRRRGQEARLRCSPMKGHSHVYWYRQLPEEGLKFMVYLQKENIIDESGMPKERFSAEFPKEGPSILRIQQVVRGDSAAYFCASCGEADTQYFGPGTRLTVL.

The genes are TRBV14 and TRBJ2-3; 9 nucleotides line up with TRBD1. Trimming took 3 bases from V and 6 from J; bases not matched to a gene: 7. The CDR3 consists of 15 residues. CDR1 is SGHDN and CDR2 is FVKESK in the germline V gene. The CDR3 loop reads CASSHLQGARDTQYF. The CDR3 DNA is TGTGCCAGCAGCCATCTACAGGGGGCAAGGGATACGCAGTATTTT.

The genes are TRBV9 and TRBJ2-1, with 10 positions matching TRBD2. The germline V gene encodes CDR1 SGDLS and CDR2 YYNGEE. J lost 5 bases, V lost 4 bases, and 9 bases had no gene match. The CDR3 is made up of 16 amino acids. The CDR3 loop reads CASSSPTLAGDNEQFF. In DNA form, the CDR3 reads TGTGCCAGCAGCTCCCCCACCCTAGCGGGGGACAATGAGCAGTTCTTC. The whole variable domain, filled in from reference TRBV9 and TRBJ2-1, reads DSGVTQTPKHLITATGQRVTLRCSPRSGDLSVYWYQQSLDQGLQFLIQYYNGEERAKGNILERFSAQQFPDLHSELNLSSLELGDSALYFCASSSPTLAGDNEQFFGPGTRLTVL.

The rearrangement uses TRBV9 and TRBJ1-5, with TRBD1 identical over 9 bases. Losses at the gene ends were 2 bases for V and 3 bases for J; bases not matched to a gene: 3. CDR1 is SGDLS and CDR2 is YYNGEE in the germline V gene. The CDR3 contains 15 residues. DNA for the CDR3: TGTGCCAGCAGCGTTGGACAGGGGTACAATCAGCCCCAGCATTTT. Translating gives CASSVGQGYNQPQHF.

The CDR3 coding sequence is TGCAGCGTAGGACGGAGCGGGAGGGTTACCTACAATGAGCAGTTCTTC. This codes for CSVGRSGRVTYNEQFF. This chain links TRBV29-1 with TRBJ2-1; 10 bases fit TRBD2. This CDR3 contains 16 residues. Germline CDR1 reads SQVTM; CDR2 reads ANQGSEA. V was clipped by 6 bases and J by 2 bases; unmatched bases: 10.

V is TRBV14 and J is TRBJ2-3; TRBD2 agrees at 12 bases. The CDR3 is made up of 18 amino acids. Germline CDR1 and CDR2: SGHDN and FVKESK. Trimming at V came to 3 bases and at J to 6 bases, leaving 13 bases not matched to a gene. CDR3 loop: CASSHPWLAGGKTDTQYF. The CDR3 DNA reads as TGTGCCAGCAGCCACCCTTGGCTAGCGGGGGGGAAGACGGATACGCAGTATTTT. The full variable domain, rest sourced from reference TRBV14 and TRBJ2-3, is EAGVTQFPSHSVIEKGQTVTLRCDPISGHDNLYWYRRVMGKEIKFLLHFVKESKQDESGMPNNRFLAERTGGTYSTLKVQPAELEDSGVYFCASSHPWLAGGKTDTQYFGPGTRLTVL.

The chain couples TRBV19 to TRBJ1-4; 7 nucleotides match TRBD1. With V trimmed by 8 bases and J by 0 bases, 9 bases remained unmatched. CDR1 is LNHDA and CDR2 is SQIVND in the germline V gene (reference sequence). CDR3 size: 16 residues. Here the CDR3 DNA reads TGTGCCAGTGTCCGGGACAGAAGCGCAACTAATGAAAAACTGTTTTTT. Its protein is CASVRDRSATNEKLFF.

The chain employs TRBV29-1 and TRBJ1-3; the match to TRBD1 covers 7 bases. Germline CDR1 is SQVTM and CDR2 is ANQGSEA. This CDR3 comprises 17 residues. The V and J ends lost 4 bases and 0 bases, in that order; junction bases with no gene match: 12. CDR3 in DNA: TGCAGCGTTGTCACAGGGGCCGGATCGAGCTCTGGAAACACCATATATTTT. Its protein product is CSVVTGAGSSSGNTIYF.